This TCR beta chain was sequenced in a study of blood T cell repertoires in COVID-19. Germline CDR1 and CDR2: MNHNS and SASEGT. Trimming left V 3 bases short and J 0 bases short, with 13 bases between. The CDR3 totals 16 residues. Study processing details: From reference gene primer amplification, estimates of nucleated cell counts were derived. Sequenced by immunoSEQ multiplex PCR; TCRdb stores in-frame clones only, minus some. The V and J calls and clone size are taken from that table; D and trimming were inferred from the DNA. The data show about 260,000 clones, 88% seen once. The chain has TRBV6-1 and TRBJ2-3; weak D call: TRBD2 (6 bases). The sequenced sample consisted of peripheral blood. The receptor was derived from a human donor in a cohort sampled during active COVID-19. The CDR3 reads CASSDAGISSTDTQYF. CDR3 DNA sequence: TGTGCCAGCAGTGATGCGGGGATCTCTAGCACAGATACGCAGTATTTT.